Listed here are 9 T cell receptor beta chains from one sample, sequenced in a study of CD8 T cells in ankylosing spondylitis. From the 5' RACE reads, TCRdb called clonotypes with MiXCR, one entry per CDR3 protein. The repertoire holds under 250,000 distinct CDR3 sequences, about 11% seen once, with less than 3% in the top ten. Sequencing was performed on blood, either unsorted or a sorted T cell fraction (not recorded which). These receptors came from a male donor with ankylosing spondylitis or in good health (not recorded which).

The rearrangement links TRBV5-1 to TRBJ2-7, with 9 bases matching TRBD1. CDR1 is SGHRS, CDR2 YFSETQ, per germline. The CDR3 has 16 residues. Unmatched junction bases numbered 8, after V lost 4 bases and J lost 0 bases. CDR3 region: CASSAAGQGSSYEQYF. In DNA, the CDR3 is TGCGCCAGCAGCGCGGCCGGACAGGGGTCCTCCTACGAGCAGTACTTC.

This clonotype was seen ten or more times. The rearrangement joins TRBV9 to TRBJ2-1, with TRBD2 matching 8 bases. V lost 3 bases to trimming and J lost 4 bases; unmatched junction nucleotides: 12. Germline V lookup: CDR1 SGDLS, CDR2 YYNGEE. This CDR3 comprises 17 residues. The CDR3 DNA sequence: TGTGCCAGCAGCGGAGCCCAGGGCGGGGGGACGTACAATGAGCAGTTCTTC. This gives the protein CASSGAQGGGTYNEQFF. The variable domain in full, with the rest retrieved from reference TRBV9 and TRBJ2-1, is DSGVTQTPKHLITATGQRVTLRCSPRSGDLSVYWYQQSLDQGLQFLIQYYNGEERAKGNILERFSAQQFPDLHSELNLSSLELGDSALYFCASSGAQGGGTYNEQFFGPGTRLTVL.

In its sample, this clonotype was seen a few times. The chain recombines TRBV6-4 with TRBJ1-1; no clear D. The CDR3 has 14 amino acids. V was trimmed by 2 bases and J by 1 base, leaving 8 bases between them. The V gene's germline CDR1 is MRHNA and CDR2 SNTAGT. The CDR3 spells CASSDGWENTEAFF. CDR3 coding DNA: TGTGCCAGCAGTGACGGTTGGGAGAACACTGAAGCTTTCTTT.

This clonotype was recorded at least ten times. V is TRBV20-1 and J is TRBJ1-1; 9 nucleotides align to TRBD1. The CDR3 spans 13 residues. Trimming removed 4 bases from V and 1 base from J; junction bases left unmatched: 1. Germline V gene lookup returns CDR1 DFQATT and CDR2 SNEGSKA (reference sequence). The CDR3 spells CSAMGQGNTEAFF. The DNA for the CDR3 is TGCAGTGCTATGGGACAGGGGAACACTGAAGCTTTCTTT.

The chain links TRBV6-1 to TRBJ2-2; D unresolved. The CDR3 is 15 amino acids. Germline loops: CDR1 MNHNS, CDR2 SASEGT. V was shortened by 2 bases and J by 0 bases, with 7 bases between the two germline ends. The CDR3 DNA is TGTGCCAGCAGTGAAATCGGAACGAACACCGGGGAGCTGTTTTTT. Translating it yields CASSEIGTNTGELFF.

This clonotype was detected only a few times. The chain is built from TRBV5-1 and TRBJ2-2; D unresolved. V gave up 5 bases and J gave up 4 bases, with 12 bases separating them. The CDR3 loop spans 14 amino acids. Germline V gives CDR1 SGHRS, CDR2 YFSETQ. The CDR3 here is CASSLTRTTGELFF. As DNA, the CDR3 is TGCGCCAGCAGTTTGACACGGACCACCGGGGAGCTGTTTTTT.

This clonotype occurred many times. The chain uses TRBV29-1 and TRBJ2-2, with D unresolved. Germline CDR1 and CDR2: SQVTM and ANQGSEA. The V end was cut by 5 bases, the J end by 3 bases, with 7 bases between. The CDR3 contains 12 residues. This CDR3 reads CSVCTDTGELFF. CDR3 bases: TGCAGCGTTTGTACTGACACCGGGGAGCTGTTTTTT.

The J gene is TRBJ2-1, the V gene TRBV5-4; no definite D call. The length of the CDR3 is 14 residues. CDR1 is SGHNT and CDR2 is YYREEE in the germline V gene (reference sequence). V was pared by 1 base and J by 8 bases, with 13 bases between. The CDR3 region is CASSLPSSRHEQFF. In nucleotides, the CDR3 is TGTGCCAGCAGCTTGCCCTCAAGCAGGCATGAGCAGTTCTTC.

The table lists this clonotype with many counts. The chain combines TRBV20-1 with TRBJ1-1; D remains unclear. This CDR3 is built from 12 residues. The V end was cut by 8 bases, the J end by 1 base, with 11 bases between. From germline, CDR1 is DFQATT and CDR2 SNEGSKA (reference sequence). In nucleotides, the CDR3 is TGCAGTTCCACACATGAGAACACTGAAGCTTTCTTT. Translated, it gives CSSTHENTEAFF.